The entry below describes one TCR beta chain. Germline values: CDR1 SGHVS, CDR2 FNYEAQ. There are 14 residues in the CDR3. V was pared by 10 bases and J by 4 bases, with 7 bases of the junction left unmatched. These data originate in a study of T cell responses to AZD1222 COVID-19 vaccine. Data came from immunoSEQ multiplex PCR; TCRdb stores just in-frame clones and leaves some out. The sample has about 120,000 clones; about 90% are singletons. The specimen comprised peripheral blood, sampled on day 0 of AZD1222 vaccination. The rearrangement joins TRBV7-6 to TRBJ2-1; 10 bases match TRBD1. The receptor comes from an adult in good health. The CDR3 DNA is TGTGCCACCGGGGACAGGGGACTATACAATGAGCAGTTCTTC. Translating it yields CATGDRGLYNEQFF.